Shown below are 19 T cell receptor beta chains from a single sample sequenced in a study of T-cell memory formation after mild COVID-19. MiXCR was run by TCRdb on the 5' RACE reads, yielding one entry per CDR3 protein. In the table there are about 170,000 distinct CDR3 sequences, roughly 13% of which are singletons. The material sequenced was PBMCs or a T cell subset sorted from them (not recorded which). Source of these receptors: a man between 18 and 29 years old who had mild COVID-19 (a few samples of this study predate the infection). Cell type and time point are not known.

The rearrangement uses TRBV28 and TRBJ1-2; D is ambiguous. This CDR3 spans 12 amino acids. Per the germline V gene, CDR1 is MDHEN and CDR2 is SYDVKM. The germline V and J ends were trimmed by 7 bases and 8 bases, with 14 bases remaining between them. DNA for the CDR3: TGTGCCAGCATCGGCGGAGGGAGCGGCTACACCTTC. This gives the protein CASIGGGSGYTF.

The chain uses TRBV6-6 and TRBJ2-1, with D perhaps TRBD1 (6 bases). V lost 2 bases, J lost 9 bases, and 17 bases lay in between. Germline values: CDR1 MNHNY, CDR2 SVGAGI (reference sequence). The CDR3 length is 15 residues. The CDR3 sequence: CASSYGTSKGTEQFF. CDR3 nucleotide sequence: TGTGCCAGCAGTTACGGGACATCCAAGGGAACTGAGCAGTTCTTC.

This clonotype occurred a few times. This chain joins TRBV7-9 and TRBJ2-1, with D hard to call. CDR1 SEHNR and CDR2 FQNEAQ come from the germline V gene (reference sequence). The CDR3 has 14 residues. With 7 bases removed from V and 4 bases from J, the gap between germline ends came to 14 bases. The CDR3 sequence: CASTTANPYNEQFF. As DNA, the CDR3 is TGTGCCAGCACGACGGCGAACCCGTACAATGAGCAGTTCTTC.

This chain joins TRBV9 and TRBJ2-3; TRBD2 might be the D (5 bases). In germline, CDR1 is SGDLS, CDR2 YYNGEE. Trimming removed 3 bases from V and 0 bases from J, with 11 bases in between. CDR3 size: 15 residues. CDR3 DNA sequence: TGTGCCAGCAGCGCCCAGCGGACGAGCACAGATACGCAGTATTTT. This gives the protein CASSAQRTSTDTQYF.

The table lists this clonotype with a few counts. The chain recombines TRBV7-3 with TRBJ1-1; 8 bases align to TRBD1. J gave up 5 bases and V 5 bases, and 7 bases lay outside the gene matches. Per germline, CDR1 SGHTA and CDR2 FQGTGA. The CDR3 runs to 14 residues. Written as DNA, the CDR3 is TGTGCCAGCAGCCCCAGGACAGGGATGACTGAAGCTTTCTTT. It is translated as CASSPRTGMTEAFF.

The V and J genes are TRBV11-2 and TRBJ2-3; possible D gene TRBD2, 5 bases. The germline V and J ends were trimmed by 5 bases and 0 bases, with 12 bases remaining between them. The V gene's germline CDR1 is SGHAT and CDR2 FQNNGV. This CDR3 is built from 15 residues. CDR3 in amino acids: CASSPTGYSTDTQYF. CDR3 DNA sequence: TGTGCCAGCAGCCCGACGGGGTACAGCACAGATACGCAGTATTTT.

The table lists this clonotype with a few counts. This sequence joins TRBV7-9 and TRBJ1-2, with D unresolved. V was pared by 5 bases and J by 5 bases, with 12 bases between. Germline V CDR1 and CDR2: SEHNR, FQNEAQ (reference sequence). The CDR3 loop spans 13 amino acids. The CDR3 DNA reads TGTGCCAGCAGCGCGCTGGGGTTTTATGGCTACACCTTC. This translates into CASSALGFYGYTF.

This clonotype was found a few times. The CDR3 region is CSVATSGGLQFF. CDR3 sequence (DNA): TGCAGCGTTGCCACTAGCGGGGGGTTACAGTTCTTC. The chain links TRBV29-1 to TRBJ2-1; the match to TRBD2 covers 12 bases. Germline V gene sequence: CDR1 SQVTM, CDR2 ANQGSEA. V shed 4 bases, J shed 13 bases, and the junction held 5 bases outside the gene matches. The CDR3 has 12 residues.

Ten or more counts support this clonotype. The chain couples TRBV3-1 to TRBJ2-5, with a possible D match to TRBD2 (6 bases). Germline lookup yields CDR1 LGHDT and CDR2 YNNKEL (reference sequence). The ends were cut back, 4 bases at V and 7 bases at J, with 16 bases in the middle. The CDR3 is made up of 14 amino acids. The CDR3, as DNA: TGTGCCAGCAGCCCCGGGACTGACGGGAGGACCCAGTACTTC. It encodes CASSPGTDGRTQYF.

This clonotype was counted many times. This chain connects TRBV5-1 to TRBJ2-1; perhaps D is TRBD1 or TRBD2 (6 bases each). This CDR3 region has 13 residues. CDR1 SGHRS and CDR2 YFSETQ come from the germline V gene. V was cut by 0 bases and J by 10 bases, with 11 bases left in between. CDR3: CASSLDIGGEQFF. CDR3 coding DNA: TGCGCCAGCAGCTTGGATATCGGGGGCGAGCAGTTCTTC.

This clonotype was seen only a few times. The rearrangement joins TRBV5-1 to TRBJ2-5; 9 bases map to TRBD2. With V trimmed by 7 bases and J by 0 bases, 4 bases remained unmatched. Germline lookup yields CDR1 SGHRS and CDR2 YFSETQ. This CDR3 region has 14 residues. Here the CDR3 reads CASSGTSNQETQYF. CDR3 nucleotide sequence: TGCGCCAGCTCCGGGACTAGCAACCAAGAGACCCAGTACTTC.

The rearrangement links TRBV19 to TRBJ1-1; TRBD1 matches at 7 bases. Trimming cost V 4 bases and J 4 bases; bases outside gene matches: 6. This CDR3 is 14 amino acids long. Germline lookup yields CDR1 LNHDA and CDR2 SQIVND (reference sequence). The DNA of the CDR3 is TGTGCCAGTAGTACGGACAGGAGGGGCACTGAAGCTTTCTTT. Amino acid sequence: CASSTDRRGTEAFF.

This clonotype has just a few counts. The gene calls are TRBV7-2 and TRBJ2-3; no firm D call. CDR3 length: 12 residues. The V and J ends lost 4 bases and 2 bases respectively, with 4 bases between them. Germline CDR1 is SGHTA and CDR2 is FQGNSA. CDR3 sequence (DNA): TGTGCCAGCAGCTGGTTCACAGATACGCAGTATTTT. Translated: CASSWFTDTQYF.

Only a few counts were recorded for this clonotype. This chain uses TRBV12-3 or TRBV12-4 with TRBJ1-5; D is possibly TRBD1 (5 bases). The CDR3 covers 14 residues. Trimming removed 2 bases at V and 3 bases at J, with 8 bases between. This chain's CDR3 is CASSLPRDNQPQHF. The DNA of the CDR3 is TGTGCCAGCAGTTTACCCAGGGACAATCAGCCCCAGCATTTT.

The V call is TRBV5-1, the J call TRBJ1-2, with a possible D match to TRBD1 (5 bases). Germline V gene data show CDR1 as SGHRS and CDR2 as YFSETQ. V gave up 7 bases and J gave up 4 bases, with 14 bases separating them. The CDR3 totals 13 residues. This CDR3 reads CASEQGSLYGYTF. For the CDR3, the DNA is TGCGCCAGCGAGCAGGGATCGCTCTATGGCTACACCTTC.

At least ten counts were recorded for this clonotype. The rearrangement links TRBV12-3 or TRBV12-4 to TRBJ2-2; D is possibly TRBD2 (5 bases). Trimming shortened V by 5 bases and J by 6 bases, and 10 bases separated the two germline ends. The CDR3 has 13 amino acids. The DNA for the CDR3 is TGTGCCAGCAGTCTCGGGGTACCCGGGGAGCTGTTTTTT. It specifies CASSLGVPGELFF.

This clonotype was seen many times. This chain joins TRBV4-1 and TRBJ2-1; 7 nucleotides line up with TRBD2. With 1 base clipped from V and 4 bases from J, the junction kept 7 bases outside the gene matches. This CDR3 contains 16 residues. CDR1 is MGHRA, CDR2 YSYEKL, per germline. CDR3 sequence (DNA): TGCGCCAGCAGCCAAGCTACCAGCGGGGTTTACAATGAGCAGTTCTTC. Amino acids: CASSQATSGVYNEQFF.

This clonotype was counted between two and nine times. The CDR3 nucleotides read TGTGCCAGCAGCGTAGATAACAGGGGGCATATCACTGAAGCTTTCTTT. This translates into CASSVDNRGHITEAFF. The chain couples TRBV9 to TRBJ1-1; TRBD1 aligns across 9 bases. CDR3 length: 16 amino acids. V trimming: 0 bases; J trimming: 4 bases; junction bases outside the gene matches: 7. Germline V lookup: CDR1 SGDLS, CDR2 YYNGEE.

This clonotype was found a few times. CDR3 nucleotide sequence: TGTGCCAGCAGCCTGACAGGTAGGAGCTCCTACGAGCAGTACTTC. Protein: CASSLTGRSSYEQYF. The chain is built from TRBV5-6 and TRBJ2-7; weak D call: TRBD1 (6 bases). CDR3 length: 15 amino acids. Per germline, CDR1 SGHDT and CDR2 YYEEEE. Trimming removed 4 bases from V and 0 bases from J, with 14 bases in between.